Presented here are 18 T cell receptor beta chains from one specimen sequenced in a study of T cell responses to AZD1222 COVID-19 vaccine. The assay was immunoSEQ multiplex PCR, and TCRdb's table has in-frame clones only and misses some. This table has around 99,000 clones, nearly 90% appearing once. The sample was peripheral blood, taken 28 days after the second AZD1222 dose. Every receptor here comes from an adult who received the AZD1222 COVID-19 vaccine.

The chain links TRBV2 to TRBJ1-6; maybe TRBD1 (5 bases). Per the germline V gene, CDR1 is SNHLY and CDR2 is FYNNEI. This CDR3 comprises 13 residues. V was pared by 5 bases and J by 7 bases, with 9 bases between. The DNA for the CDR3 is TGTGCCAGCAGTCCGGGGGGGAATTCACCCCTCCACTTT. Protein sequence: CASSPGGNSPLHF.

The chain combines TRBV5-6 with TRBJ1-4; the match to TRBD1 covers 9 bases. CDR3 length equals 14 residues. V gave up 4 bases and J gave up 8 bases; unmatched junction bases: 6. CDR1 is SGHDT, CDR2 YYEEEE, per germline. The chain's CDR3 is CASSIQGAGEKLFF. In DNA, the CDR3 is TGTGCCAGCAGCATACAGGGGGCCGGGGAAAAACTGTTTTTT.

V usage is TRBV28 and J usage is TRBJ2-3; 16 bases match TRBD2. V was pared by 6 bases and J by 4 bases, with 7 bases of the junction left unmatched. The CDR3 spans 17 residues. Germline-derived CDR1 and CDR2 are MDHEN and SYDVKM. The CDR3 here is CASSPGLAGGPADTQYF. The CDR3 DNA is TGTGCCAGCAGCCCGGGACTAGCGGGGGGGCCGGCAGATACGCAGTATTTT.

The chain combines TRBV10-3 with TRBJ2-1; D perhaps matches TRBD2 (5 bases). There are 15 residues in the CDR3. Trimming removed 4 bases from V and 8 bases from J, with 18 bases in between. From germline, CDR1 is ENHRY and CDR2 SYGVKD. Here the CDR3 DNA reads TGTGCCATCAGTGTGGAGGATGCGCCTGGCTATGAGCAGTTCTTC. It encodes CAISVEDAPGYEQFF.

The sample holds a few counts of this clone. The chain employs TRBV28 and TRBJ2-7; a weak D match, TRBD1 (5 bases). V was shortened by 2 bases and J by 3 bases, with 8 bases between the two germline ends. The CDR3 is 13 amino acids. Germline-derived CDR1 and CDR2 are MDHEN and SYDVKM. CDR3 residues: CASSLNQGYEQYF. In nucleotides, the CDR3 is TGTGCCAGCAGTTTAAACCAGGGCTACGAGCAGTACTTC.

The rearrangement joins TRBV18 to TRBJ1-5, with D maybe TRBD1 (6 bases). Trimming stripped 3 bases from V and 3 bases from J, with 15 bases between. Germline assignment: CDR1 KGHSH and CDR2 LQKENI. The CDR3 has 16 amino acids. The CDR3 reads CASSPQGISHNQPQHF. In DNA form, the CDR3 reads TGTGCCAGCTCACCCCAGGGGATCTCTCACAATCAGCCCCAGCATTTT.

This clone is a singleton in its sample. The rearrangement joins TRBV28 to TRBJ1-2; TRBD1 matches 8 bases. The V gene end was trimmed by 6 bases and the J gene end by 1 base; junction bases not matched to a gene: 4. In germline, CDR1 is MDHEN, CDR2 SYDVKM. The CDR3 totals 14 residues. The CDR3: CASSQGAGNYGYTF. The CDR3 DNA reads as TGTGCCAGCAGCCAGGGGGCCGGTAACTATGGCTACACCTTC.

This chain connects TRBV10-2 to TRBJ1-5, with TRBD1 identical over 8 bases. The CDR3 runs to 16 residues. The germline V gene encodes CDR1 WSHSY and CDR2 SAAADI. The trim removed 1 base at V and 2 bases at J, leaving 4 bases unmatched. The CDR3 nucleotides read TGCGCCAGCAGTGAGTGGACAGGGATGGGCAATCAGCCCCAGCATTTT. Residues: CASSEWTGMGNQPQHF.

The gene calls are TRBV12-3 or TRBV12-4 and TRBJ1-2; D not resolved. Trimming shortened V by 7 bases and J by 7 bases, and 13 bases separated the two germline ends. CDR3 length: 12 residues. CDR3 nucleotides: TGTGCCAGCACCATTGGGTCTGGTGGCTACACCTTC. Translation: CASTIGSGGYTF.

The CDR3 sequence is CASSYSSRAYNSPLHF. CDR3 sequence (DNA): TGTGCCAGCAGTTACTCGTCCAGGGCTTATAATTCACCCCTCCACTTT. The V and J genes are TRBV6-5 and TRBJ1-6, with D maybe TRBD1 (5 bases). With 0 bases removed from V and 4 bases from J, the gap between germline ends came to 10 bases. Per germline, CDR1 MNHEY and CDR2 SVGAGI. There are 16 residues in the CDR3.

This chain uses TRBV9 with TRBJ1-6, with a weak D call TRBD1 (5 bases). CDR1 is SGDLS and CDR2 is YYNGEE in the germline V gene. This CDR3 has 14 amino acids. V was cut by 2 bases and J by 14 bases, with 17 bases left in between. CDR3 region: CASSVWTGGGTLHF. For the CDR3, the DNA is TGTGCCAGCAGCGTCTGGACCGGGGGGGGGACCCTCCACTTT.

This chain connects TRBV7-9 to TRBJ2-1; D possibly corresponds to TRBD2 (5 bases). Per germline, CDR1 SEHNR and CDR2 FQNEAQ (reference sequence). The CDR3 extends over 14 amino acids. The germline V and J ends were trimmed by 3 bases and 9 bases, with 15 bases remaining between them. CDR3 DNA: TGTGCCAGCAGCTTTTGGGGTAGCGCCAGTGAGCAGTTCTTC. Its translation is CASSFWGSASEQFF. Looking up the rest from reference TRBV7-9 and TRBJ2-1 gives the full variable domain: DTGVSQNPRHKITKRGQNVTFRCDPISEHNRLYWYRQTLGQGPEFLTYFQNEAQLEKSRLLSDRFSAERPKGSFSTLEIQRTEQGDSAMYLCASSFWGSASEQFFGPGTRLTVL.

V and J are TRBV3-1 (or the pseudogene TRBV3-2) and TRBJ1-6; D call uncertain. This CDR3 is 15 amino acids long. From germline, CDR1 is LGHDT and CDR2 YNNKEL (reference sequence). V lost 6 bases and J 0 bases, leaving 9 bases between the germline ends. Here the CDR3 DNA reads TGTGCCAGCAGTGACACAAGCTCCTATAATTCACCCCTCCACTTT. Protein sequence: CASSDTSSYNSPLHF.

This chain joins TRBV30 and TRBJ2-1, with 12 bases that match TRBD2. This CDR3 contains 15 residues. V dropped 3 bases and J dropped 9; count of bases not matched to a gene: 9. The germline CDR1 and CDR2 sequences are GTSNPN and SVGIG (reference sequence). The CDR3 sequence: CAWSLLAGGQGEQFF. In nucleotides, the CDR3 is TGTGCCTGGAGCCTCCTAGCGGGGGGGCAGGGTGAGCAGTTCTTC. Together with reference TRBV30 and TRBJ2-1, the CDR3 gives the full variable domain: SQTIHQWPATLVQPVGSPLSLECTVEGTSNPNLYWYRQAAGRGLQLLFYSVGIGQISSEVPQNLSASRPQDRQFILSSKKLLLSDSGFYLCAWSLLAGGQGEQFFGPGTRLTVL.

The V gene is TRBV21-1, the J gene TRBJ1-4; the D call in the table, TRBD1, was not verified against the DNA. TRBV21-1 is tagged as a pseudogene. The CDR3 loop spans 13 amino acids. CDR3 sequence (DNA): TGTGCCAGCTCCGGGACAAGAAATGAAAAACTGTTTTTT. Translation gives CASSGTRNEKLFF.

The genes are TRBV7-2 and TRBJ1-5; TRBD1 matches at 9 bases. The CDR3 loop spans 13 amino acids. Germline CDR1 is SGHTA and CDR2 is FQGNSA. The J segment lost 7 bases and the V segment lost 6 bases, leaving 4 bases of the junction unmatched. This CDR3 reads CASSLQGAQPQHF. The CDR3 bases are TGTGCCAGCAGTCTACAGGGGGCCCAGCCCCAGCATTTT.

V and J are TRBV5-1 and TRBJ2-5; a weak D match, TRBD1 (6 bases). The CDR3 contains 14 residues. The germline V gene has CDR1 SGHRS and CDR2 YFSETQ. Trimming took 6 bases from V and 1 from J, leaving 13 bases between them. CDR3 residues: CASTQLQGQETQYF. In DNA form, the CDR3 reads TGCGCCAGCACCCAGTTACAGGGCCAAGAGACCCAGTACTTC.

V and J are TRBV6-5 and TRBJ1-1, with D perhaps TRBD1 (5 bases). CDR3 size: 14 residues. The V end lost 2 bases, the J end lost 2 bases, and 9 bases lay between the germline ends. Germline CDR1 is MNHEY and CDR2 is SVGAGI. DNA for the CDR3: TGTGCCAGCAGTTACGGCAGGGTCAACACTGAAGCTTTCTTT. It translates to CASSYGRVNTEAFF.